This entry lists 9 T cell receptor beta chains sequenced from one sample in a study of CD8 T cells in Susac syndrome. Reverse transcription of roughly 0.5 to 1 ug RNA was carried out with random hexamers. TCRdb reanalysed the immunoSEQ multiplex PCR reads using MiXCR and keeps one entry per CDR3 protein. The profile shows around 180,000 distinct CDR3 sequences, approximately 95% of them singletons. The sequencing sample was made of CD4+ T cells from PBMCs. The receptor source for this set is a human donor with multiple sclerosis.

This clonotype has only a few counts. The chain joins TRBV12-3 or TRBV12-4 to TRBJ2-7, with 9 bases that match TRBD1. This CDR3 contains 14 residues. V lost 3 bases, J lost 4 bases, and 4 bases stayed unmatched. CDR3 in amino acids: CASSFGGQGYEQYF. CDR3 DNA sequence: TGTGCCAGCAGTTTTGGGGGACAGGGTTACGAGCAGTACTTC.

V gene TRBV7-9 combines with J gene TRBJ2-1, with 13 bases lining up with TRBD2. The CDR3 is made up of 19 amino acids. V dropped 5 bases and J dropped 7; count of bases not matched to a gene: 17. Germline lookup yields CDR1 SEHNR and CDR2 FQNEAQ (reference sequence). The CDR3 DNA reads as TGTGCCAGCAGCGTGACCGGGACTAGCGGGGCCCGCAGGAGAAATGAGCAGTTCTTC. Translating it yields CASSVTGTSGARRRNEQFF.

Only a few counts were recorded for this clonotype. CDR3 sequence: CASSKQETQYF. CDR3 in DNA: TGTGCCAGCAGTAAGCAAGAGACCCAGTACTTC. The chain has TRBV28 and TRBJ2-5; D unclear. The CDR3 is 11 amino acids. From germline, CDR1 is MDHEN and CDR2 SYDVKM. V lost 5 bases to trimming and J lost 2 bases, with 3 bases between them.

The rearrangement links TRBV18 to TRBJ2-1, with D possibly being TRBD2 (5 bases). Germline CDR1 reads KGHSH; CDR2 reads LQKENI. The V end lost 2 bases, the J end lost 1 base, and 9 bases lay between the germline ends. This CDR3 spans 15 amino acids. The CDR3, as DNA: TGTGCCAGCTCACCAGCTAGCTTTTCCTACAATGAGCAGTTCTTC. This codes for CASSPASFSYNEQFF.

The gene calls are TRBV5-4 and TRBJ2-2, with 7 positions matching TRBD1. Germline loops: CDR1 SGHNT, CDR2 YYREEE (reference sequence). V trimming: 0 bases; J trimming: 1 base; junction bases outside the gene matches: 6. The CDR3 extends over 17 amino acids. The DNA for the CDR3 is TGTGCCAGCAGCTTGGGAGCGACAGGGAGGAACACCGGGGAGCTGTTTTTT. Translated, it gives CASSLGATGRNTGELFF. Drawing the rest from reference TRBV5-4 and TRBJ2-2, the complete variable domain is ETGVTQSPTHLIKTRGQQVTLRCSSQSGHNTVSWYQQALGQGPQFIFQYYREEENGRGNFPPRFSGLQFPNYSSELNVNALELDDSALYLCASSLGATGRNTGELFFGEGSRLTVL.

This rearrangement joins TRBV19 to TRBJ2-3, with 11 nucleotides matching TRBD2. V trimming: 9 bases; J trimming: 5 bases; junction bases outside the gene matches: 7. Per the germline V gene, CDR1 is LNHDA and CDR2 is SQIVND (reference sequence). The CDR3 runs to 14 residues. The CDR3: CASRSGRARDTQYF. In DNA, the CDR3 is TGTGCCAGCCGTAGCGGGAGGGCCCGAGATACGCAGTATTTT.

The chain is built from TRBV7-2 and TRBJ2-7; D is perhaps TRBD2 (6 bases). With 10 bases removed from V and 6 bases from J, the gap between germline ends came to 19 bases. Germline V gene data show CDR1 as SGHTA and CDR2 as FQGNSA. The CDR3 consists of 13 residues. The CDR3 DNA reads TGTGCCACTGGAGAGCGGGTAAATGCCGAGCAGTACTTC. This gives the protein CATGERVNAEQYF.

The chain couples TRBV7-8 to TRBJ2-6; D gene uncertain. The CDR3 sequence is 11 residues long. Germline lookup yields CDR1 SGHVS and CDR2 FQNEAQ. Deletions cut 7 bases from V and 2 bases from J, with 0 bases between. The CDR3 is CASTGANVLTF. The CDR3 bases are TGTGCCAGCACTGGGGCCAACGTCCTGACTTTC.

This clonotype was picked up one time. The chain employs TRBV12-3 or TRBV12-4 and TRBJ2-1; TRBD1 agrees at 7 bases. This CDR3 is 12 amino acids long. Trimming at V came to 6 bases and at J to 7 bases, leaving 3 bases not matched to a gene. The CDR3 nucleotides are TGTGCCAGCAGGGGGGACAGAAATGAGCAGTTCTTC. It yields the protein CASRGDRNEQFF.